This entry is about one T cell receptor (beta chain). CDR1 is SQVTM, CDR2 ANQGSEA, per germline. The CDR3 is made up of 13 amino acids. The V gene end was trimmed by 7 bases and the J gene end by 5 bases; junction bases not matched to a gene: 5. This record belongs to a study of T cells in Graves' hyperthyroidism and ophthalmopathy. The source material, RNA transcripts, was used to amplify TCR beta CDR3 regions. HTBI primers drove first-round RT-PCR of the TCR CDR3. TCRdb reanalysed the multiplex PCR reads using MiXCR and keeps one entry per CDR3 protein. The table lists 550,000 to 800,000 distinct CDR3 sequences, 15% to 20% of them singletons.

The chain links TRBV29-1 to TRBJ2-1; 10 positions match TRBD1. The sample consisted of blood. The clonotype originates from a man younger than 30 with Graves' hyperthyroidism. The CDR3 sequence: CSEGTGVNNEQFF. Written as DNA, the CDR3 is TGCAGCGAGGGGACAGGGGTTAACAATGAGCAGTTCTTC.